The following is a T cell receptor beta chain sequence with its context. Its specificity is unknown. Using its own MiXCR run on the 5' RACE reads, TCRdb lists one record per CDR3 protein. This table holds about 320,000 distinct CDR3 sequences, 6.8% found once. The entry originates in a study of T cells after yellow fever vaccination. Study-wide points: Post-booster reappearance was seen for most primary-vaccination clones (roughly 96% CD4, around 89% CD8).

This CDR3 has 16 residues. The clonotype was recovered from a man aged 18 to 30 who received the YFV17D yellow fever vaccine. The starting material was PBMCs, obtained about 49 days after the first yellow fever vaccination. The rearrangement joins TRBV21-1 to TRBJ2-7; the DNA was not used to check the table's D call, TRBD1. TRBV21-1 is shown as a pseudogene. The DNA for the CDR3 is TGTGCCAGCAGCAAAGATGGGACCCTGGCCGGGTACGAGCAGTACGTC. Protein product: CASSKDGTLAGYEQYV.